Below, 21 T cell receptor beta chains from the same sample are listed, as sequenced in a study of response to subunit inactivated influenza vaccine (dated by TCRdb to the late 2010s). Receptor libraries were prepared by RT-PCR. Sequencing instrument: Illumina HiSeq 2500. TCRdb ran its own pipeline on the public reads, namely fastp trimming at Q25 and MiXCR clone calling, and kept in-frame beta chains. Every entry covers one CDR3 protein and lists the most common genes and DNA from its rows. A total of 500,000 to 600,000 distinct CDR3 sequences appear in this sample, 10% to 12% of them only once. The top ten constitute 9.5% to 11% of the sample. This same sample was also taken into another study, of T cells expressing NK-cell markers. The second publication reports: The TCR beta cDNA libraries were made using 5'RACE template switching, a step that added both a universal primer site and unique molecular identifiers.

The material was PBMCs from blood, obtained on the day of vaccination. The receptors come from a man over 45 who received an inactivated influenza vaccine. Donor details come from another sample of the same person, matched by shared clones.

This clonotype was detected ten times or more. This chain joins TRBV29-1 and TRBJ2-1, with D perhaps TRBD1 or TRBD2 (5 bases each). V lost 4 bases, J lost 12 bases, and 19 bases lay in between. There are 13 residues in the CDR3. Germline V gives CDR1 SQVTM, CDR2 ANQGSEA. The chain's CDR3 is CSVGPWDRSAQFF. The CDR3 DNA reads as TGCAGCGTTGGGCCCTGGGACCGCTCGGCGCAGTTCTTC.

In this sample, this clonotype turned up a few times. The chain employs TRBV11-1 and TRBJ2-3; D is uncertain. The CDR3 contains 16 residues. Germline assignment: CDR1 SGHAT and CDR2 FQDESV (reference sequence). Trimming left V 5 bases short and J 3 bases short, with 18 bases between. The CDR3 protein is CASSEKLPPQTDTQYF. CDR3 bases: TGTGCCAGCAGCGAAAAGCTTCCACCCCAAACAGATACGCAGTATTTT.

The chain couples TRBV27 to TRBJ1-1; maybe TRBD1 (6 bases). This CDR3 has 17 residues. Germline values: CDR1 MNHEY, CDR2 SMNVEV (reference sequence). Between the trimmed V and J ends, which lost 7 bases and 3 bases, there was a span of 24 bases. This CDR3 is CASTIKAPGRGDTEAFF. CDR3 coding DNA: TGTGCCAGCACCATTAAGGCCCCGGGAAGGGGGGACACTGAAGCTTTCTTT.

This clonotype was counted only a few times. J is TRBJ1-5 and V is TRBV10-3; D is unclear. Germline lookup yields CDR1 ENHRY and CDR2 SYGVKD. V lost 0 bases and J 11 bases, leaving 11 bases between the germline ends. The CDR3 loop spans 13 amino acids. The CDR3 protein is CAISESGRGAQHF. The CDR3 DNA is TGTGCCATCAGTGAGTCTGGACGGGGAGCCCAGCATTTT.

This clonotype was observed a few times. The rearrangement uses TRBV6-5 and TRBJ2-7; 7 positions agree with TRBD1. The CDR3 is 19 amino acids. V lost 2 bases to trimming and J lost 0 bases; unmatched junction nucleotides: 16. Germline V lookup: CDR1 MNHEY, CDR2 SVGAGI. CDR3 protein: CASSYRARLPTGSSYEQYF. The CDR3 coding sequence is TGTGCCAGCAGTTACCGGGCTCGATTACCGACAGGGAGCTCCTACGAGCAGTACTTC.

This chain links TRBV7-2 with TRBJ2-2; no firm D call. Germline-derived CDR1 and CDR2 are SGHTA and FQGNSA. This CDR3 has 12 residues. The ends were cut back, 6 bases at V and 8 bases at J, with 10 bases in the middle. DNA for the CDR3: TGTGCCAGCAGGTCTCAGGCAGGGGAGCTGTTTTTT. It encodes CASRSQAGELFF. The whole variable domain, remainder taken from reference TRBV7-2 and TRBJ2-2, is GAGVSQSPSNKVTEKGKDVELRCDPISGHTALYWYRQSLGQGLEFLIYFQGNSAPDKSGLPSDRFSAERTGGSVSTLTIQRTQQEDSAVYLCASRSQAGELFFGEGSRLTVL.

This clonotype was seen only a few times. The V call is TRBV20-1, the J call TRBJ2-3; D possibly uses TRBD1 or TRBD2 (5 bases each). Trimming shortened V by 6 bases and J by 4 bases, and 17 bases separated the two germline ends. The CDR3 covers 14 residues. Germline V gene lookup returns CDR1 DFQATT and CDR2 SNEGSKA (reference sequence). The CDR3, as DNA: TGCAGTGCCTTGGGACGACTCGCGGCAGATACGCAGTATTTT. Protein: CSALGRLAADTQYF.

This clonotype has at least ten counts. The rearrangement joins TRBV4-2 to TRBJ1-5; no reliable D call. The CDR3 covers 16 residues. Per germline, CDR1 LGHNA and CDR2 YNFKEQ. V shed 0 bases and J shed 2 bases, with 11 bases lying between them. CDR3 nucleotide sequence: TGTGCCAGCAGCCAAGATTCAGCCGGGGGCAATCAGCCCCAGCATTTT. Protein product: CASSQDSAGGNQPQHF.

This clonotype came up many times. The CDR3 is CASSLNGGSTYEQYF. The CDR3 DNA follows: TGCGCCAGCAGTCTAAACGGGGGCAGCACCTACGAGCAGTACTTC. The V gene is TRBV5-1, the J gene TRBJ2-7; D possibly uses TRBD1 or TRBD2 (6 bases each). CDR3 length: 15 amino acids. Germline CDR1 is SGHRS and CDR2 is YFSETQ. Deletions cut 5 bases from V and 2 bases from J, with 17 bases between.

The rearrangement links TRBV21-1 to TRBJ2-7; the table names TRBD2, a call not compared with the DNA. TRBV21-1 has pseudogene status. This CDR3 is 17 amino acids long. For the CDR3, the DNA is TGTGCCAGCAGCAAAAAAATGGGGAGGGAGGGCCTCTACGAGCAGTACTTC. Protein product: CASSKKMGREGLYEQYF.

The chain uses TRBV29-1 and TRBJ1-2; 8 positions agree with TRBD1. The length of the CDR3 is 13 residues. After removal of 7 bases from V and 4 bases from J, the junction contained 8 bases not matched to a gene. Germline values: CDR1 SQVTM, CDR2 ANQGSEA. This chain's CDR3 is CSAKGQAIYGYTF. The CDR3 DNA sequence: TGCAGCGCCAAGGGACAGGCGATCTATGGCTACACCTTC.

The J gene is TRBJ2-5, the V gene TRBV10-2; possibly TRBD2 for D (5 bases). CDR3 length: 13 residues. Germline lookup yields CDR1 WSHSY and CDR2 SAAADI. Trimming took off 7 bases at V and 2 bases at J, with 11 bases between the two ends. CDR3 nucleotides: TGCGCCAGCATAGACCTAGCTCAAGAGACCCAGTACTTC. It yields the protein CASIDLAQETQYF.

This clonotype was found many times. The chain has TRBV5-1 and TRBJ2-5, with TRBD1 matching over 10 bases. From germline, CDR1 is SGHRS and CDR2 YFSETQ. The J segment lost 5 bases and the V segment lost 2 bases, leaving 6 bases of the junction unmatched. The CDR3 totals 15 residues. Here the CDR3 reads CASSFDPGQGETQYF. The CDR3 DNA is TGCGCCAGCAGCTTTGATCCGGGACAGGGGGAGACCCAGTACTTC.

This clonotype was seen more than once but under ten times. The chain is built from TRBV29-1 and TRBJ1-1; D remains unclear. Germline assignment: CDR1 SQVTM and CDR2 ANQGSEA. Between the trimmed V and J ends, which lost 0 bases and 4 bases, there was a span of 15 bases. CDR3 length equals 15 residues. CDR3 in amino acids: CSVEEDGVRSTEAFF. CDR3 DNA: TGCAGCGTTGAAGAAGACGGGGTGAGGAGCACTGAAGCTTTCTTT.

This clonotype was detected many times. The chain joins TRBV11-2 to TRBJ2-3; perhaps TRBD1 as D (6 bases). CDR3 length: 13 residues. Germline V gives CDR1 SGHAT, CDR2 FQNNGV. Trimming left V 6 bases short and J 5 bases short, with 12 bases between. The CDR3 DNA is TGTGCCAGCAGGTTTACAGGGATAGATACGCAGTATTTT. It is translated as CASRFTGIDTQYF.

This clonotype was found many times. The rearrangement links TRBV5-1 to TRBJ2-7, with a tentative D call TRBD1 (6 bases). Per the germline V gene, CDR1 is SGHRS and CDR2 is YFSETQ. The CDR3 extends over 14 amino acids. V was clipped by 7 bases and J by 0 bases, with 14 bases between them. CDR3 protein: CASRPQDSSYEQYF. The CDR3 nucleotides read TGCGCCAGCCGACCCCAGGACAGCTCCTACGAGCAGTACTTC. The full variable domain, its missing parts supplied by reference TRBV5-1 and TRBJ2-7, is KAGVTQTPRYLIKTRGQQVTLSCSPISGHRSVSWYQQTPGQGLQFLFEYFSETQRNKGNFPGRFSGRQFSNSRSEMNVSTLELGDSALYLCASRPQDSSYEQYFGPGTRLTVT.

This sequence joins TRBV20-1 and TRBJ2-5, with 7 bases fitting TRBD2. V lost 6 bases and J lost 5; bases outside the gene matches: 15. The CDR3 covers 15 residues. The germline V gene encodes CDR1 DFQATT and CDR2 SNEGSKA (reference sequence). The CDR3 loop reads CSAPSAETSRETQYF. Written as DNA, the CDR3 is TGCAGTGCCCCCAGTGCCGAGACTAGCAGGGAGACCCAGTACTTC.

This clonotype has only a few counts. The chain is built from TRBV3-1 and TRBJ2-5; tentative D call: TRBD2 (6 bases). Trimming shortened V by 1 base and J by 2 bases, and 11 bases separated the two germline ends. There are 15 residues in the CDR3. Germline-derived CDR1 and CDR2 are LGHDT and YNNKEL (reference sequence). The CDR3 here is CASSQGVLAQETQYF. CDR3 bases: TGTGCCAGCAGCCAAGGGGTGCTAGCGCAAGAGACCCAGTACTTC.

This rearrangement joins TRBV6-1 to TRBJ2-3, with D possibly TRBD2 on 5 matching bases. This CDR3 has 15 residues. Looked up from germline, CDR1 is MNHNS and CDR2 is SASEGT. Trimming shortened V by 2 bases and J by 2 bases, and 11 bases separated the two germline ends. This chain's CDR3 is CASSEWGASTDTQYF. The CDR3 DNA reads TGTGCCAGCAGTGAATGGGGAGCCTCCACAGATACGCAGTATTTT.

This clonotype was recorded at least ten times. The CDR3 sequence: CAVSGWAADTQYF. For the CDR3, the DNA is TGTGCCGTAAGCGGGTGGGCGGCAGATACGCAGTATTTT. The chain has TRBV7-2 and TRBJ2-3; tentative D call: TRBD2 (6 bases). V was trimmed by 11 bases and J by 4 bases, leaving 16 bases between them. The CDR3 covers 13 residues. CDR1 is SGHTA, CDR2 FQGNSA, per germline.

This clonotype has just a few counts. The J gene is TRBJ1-4, the V gene TRBV12-3 or TRBV12-4; 7 bases match TRBD1. V shed 5 bases, J shed 12 bases, and the junction held 9 bases outside the gene matches. The CDR3 loop spans 13 amino acids. CDR3 bases: TGTGCCAGCAGTCGACTAAGACAGGGAGAACTGTTTTTT. Its protein is CASSRLRQGELFF.